This entry features one T cell receptor (beta chain) sequence. Trimming took 6 bases from V and 12 from J, leaving 20 bases between them. Germline V gene data show CDR1 as SGHTA and CDR2 as FQGNSA. The CDR3 consists of 13 residues. Sequencing used immunoSEQ multiplex PCR; TCRdb keeps in-frame clones, though not all of them. There are under 150,000 clones in the sample; roughly 93% occur only once, and 5% to 5.5% lies in the top ten. These data are taken from a study of T cell responses to AZD1222 COVID-19 vaccine. The V call is TRBV7-2, the J call TRBJ1-1; weak D call: TRBD1 (5 bases). The TCR was taken from an adult in good health. The material sequenced was peripheral blood, taken on day 0 of AZD1222 vaccination. For the CDR3, the DNA is TGTGCCAGCAGTTCTAGTCGAGGCAGGGAGTCTTTCTTT. This sequence encodes CASSSSRGRESFF.